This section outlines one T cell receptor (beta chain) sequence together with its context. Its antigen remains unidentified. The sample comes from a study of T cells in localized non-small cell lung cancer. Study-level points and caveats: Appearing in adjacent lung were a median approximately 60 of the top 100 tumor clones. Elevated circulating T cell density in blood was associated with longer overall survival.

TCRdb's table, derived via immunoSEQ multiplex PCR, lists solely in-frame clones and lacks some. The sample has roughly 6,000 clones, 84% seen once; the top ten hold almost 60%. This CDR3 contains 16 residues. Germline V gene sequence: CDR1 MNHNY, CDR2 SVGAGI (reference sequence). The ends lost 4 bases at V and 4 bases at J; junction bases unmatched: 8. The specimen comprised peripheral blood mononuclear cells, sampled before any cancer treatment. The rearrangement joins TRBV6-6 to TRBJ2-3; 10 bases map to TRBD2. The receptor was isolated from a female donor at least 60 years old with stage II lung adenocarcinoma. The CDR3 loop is CASSSLAGGVSDTQYF. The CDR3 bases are TGTGCCAGCAGTTCATTAGCGGGGGGAGTCTCAGATACGCAGTATTTT.